The 15 T cell receptor beta chains given below trace back to one sample, sequenced in a study of cytomegalovirus exposure and HLA in healthy donors. Use of 60 Vbeta and 13 Jbeta primers characterized the PCR. Sequencing used immunoSEQ multiplex PCR; TCRdb keeps in-frame clones, though not all of them. Of 150,000 to 180,000 clones in the sample, roughly 82% were seen once. Input material: PBMCs. The receptor set was obtained from a woman aged 45-65 years in good health and CMV-seropositive.

J is TRBJ2-7 and V is TRBV20-1; no clear D. The V gene lost 6 bases and the J gene lost 0 bases, with 6 bases spanning the gap. Germline loops: CDR1 DFQATT, CDR2 SNEGSKA (reference sequence). The CDR3 is 11 amino acids. As DNA, the CDR3 is TGCAGTGCGCGAGTCTCCTACGAGCAGTACTTC. This sequence encodes CSARVSYEQYF.

The chain combines TRBV30 with TRBJ1-2; 7 positions agree with TRBD1. The ends lost 5 bases at V and 6 bases at J; junction bases unmatched: 9. Germline V gene sequence: CDR1 GTSNPN, CDR2 SVGIG (reference sequence). The CDR3 totals 13 residues. The CDR3 DNA sequence: TGTGCCTGGGGGGCGGGACAGACGGATGGCTACACCTTC. It codes for CAWGAGQTDGYTF. The full variable domain, completed using reference TRBV30 and TRBJ1-2, is SQTIHQWPATLVQPVGSPLSLECTVEGTSNPNLYWYRQAAGRGLQLLFYSVGIGQISSEVPQNLSASRPQDRQFILSSKKLLLSDSGFYLCAWGAGQTDGYTFGSGTRLTVV.

The chain uses TRBV5-1 and TRBJ1-1; 9 bases align to TRBD1. Germline-derived CDR1 and CDR2 are SGHRS and YFSETQ. V trimming: 4 bases; J trimming: 3 bases; junction bases outside the gene matches: 4. CDR3 length: 14 amino acids. CDR3 sequence (DNA): TGCGCCAGCAGCCCTGGGACAGGGTACACTGAAGCTTTCTTT. Encoded protein: CASSPGTGYTEAFF. The full variable domain, completed using reference TRBV5-1 and TRBJ1-1, is KAGVTQTPRYLIKTRGQQVTLSCSPISGHRSVSWYQQTPGQGLQFLFEYFSETQRNKGNFPGRFSGRQFSNSRSEMNVSTLELGDSALYLCASSPGTGYTEAFFGQGTRLTVV.

J is TRBJ1-2 and V is TRBV11-2, with TRBD1 matching over 9 bases. This CDR3 has 15 amino acids. J lost 4 bases, V lost 5 bases, and 8 bases had no gene match. Germline values: CDR1 SGHAT, CDR2 FQNNGV. The DNA for the CDR3 is TGTGCCAGCAGCCGGCAGGGGACAGGGAGCTATGGCTACACCTTC. Translation gives CASSRQGTGSYGYTF.

The rearrangement joins TRBV9 to TRBJ2-3; the match to TRBD2 covers 8 bases. The germline V gene has CDR1 SGDLS and CDR2 YYNGEE. Germline trimming cut 5 bases from V and 0 bases from J; bases unmatched to any gene: 5. This CDR3 has 15 residues. CDR3 in DNA: TGTGCCAGCAGTTACACTAGCGGTAGCACAGATACGCAGTATTTT. This sequence encodes CASSYTSGSTDTQYF.

The chain carries TRBV7-8 and TRBJ1-2, with 7 bases fitting TRBD1. The CDR3 contains 13 residues. Germline CDR1 reads SGHVS; CDR2 reads FQNEAQ. V gave up 0 bases and J gave up 6 bases; unmatched junction bases: 1. The CDR3 nucleotides are TGTGCCAGCAGCTTAGCCGGGACAGATGGCTACACCTTC. This sequence encodes CASSLAGTDGYTF.

The V gene is TRBV30, the J gene TRBJ2-7; 9 bases fit TRBD2. V was pared by 3 bases and J by 1 base, with 4 bases of the junction left unmatched. The CDR3 contains 14 residues. CDR1 GTSNPN and CDR2 SVGIG come from the germline V gene (reference sequence). CDR3 sequence (DNA): TGTGCCTGGAGAGCGGGGGGCGAATCCTACGAGCAGTACTTC. This sequence encodes CAWRAGGESYEQYF. The full variable domain, with the rest looked up from reference TRBV30 and TRBJ2-7, is SQTIHQWPATLVQPVGSPLSLECTVEGTSNPNLYWYRQAAGRGLQLLFYSVGIGQISSEVPQNLSASRPQDRQFILSSKKLLLSDSGFYLCAWRAGGESYEQYFGPGTRLTVT.

The chain carries TRBV30 and TRBJ1-3; 9 positions match TRBD1. The germline CDR1 and CDR2 sequences are GTSNPN and SVGIG (reference sequence). This CDR3 has 13 residues. V lost 3 bases to trimming and J lost 4 bases; unmatched junction nucleotides: 1. The CDR3 sequence: CAWRTGGGNTIYF. The DNA of the CDR3 is TGTGCCTGGAGGACAGGGGGAGGAAACACCATATATTTT.

This chain uses TRBV27 with TRBJ1-1; 8 positions agree with TRBD1. The CDR3 has 14 residues. From germline, CDR1 is MNHEY and CDR2 SMNVEV (reference sequence). V was clipped by 7 bases and J by 3 bases; unmatched bases: 7. This CDR3 is CASKRDRRDTEAFF. In DNA, the CDR3 is TGTGCCAGCAAGAGGGACAGGAGGGACACTGAAGCTTTCTTT.

V is TRBV19 and J is TRBJ1-2; tentative D call: TRBD1 (6 bases). V was cut by 7 bases and J by 6 bases, with 15 bases left in between. This CDR3 contains 13 residues. Looked up from germline, CDR1 is LNHDA and CDR2 is SQIVND (reference sequence). In DNA form, the CDR3 reads TGTGCCAGTATCTCACAGGGCTACGATGGCTACACCTTC. Translation gives CASISQGYDGYTF.

V usage is TRBV5-8 and J usage is TRBJ1-1, with D perhaps TRBD1 (6 bases). CDR3 length equals 15 residues. Germline CDR1 and CDR2: SGHTS and YDEGEE. Trimming took 4 bases from V and 3 from J, leaving 16 bases between them. This chain's CDR3 is CASSINRAVDTEAFF. The CDR3 DNA reads TGTGCCAGCAGCATTAACAGGGCAGTGGACACTGAAGCTTTCTTT.

The chain carries TRBV29-1 and TRBJ1-1, with a weak D call TRBD1 (6 bases). V lost 6 bases and J lost 7, with 15 bases in between. This CDR3 contains 12 residues. CDR1 is SQVTM and CDR2 is ANQGSEA in the germline V gene. The CDR3 reads CSVAQGRGEAFF. The CDR3 DNA is TGCAGCGTGGCACAGGGTCGCGGTGAAGCTTTCTTT.

The rearrangement uses TRBV7-8 and TRBJ2-2; maybe TRBD2 (5 bases). V was cut by 4 bases and J by 9 bases, with 21 bases left in between. This CDR3 is built from 16 residues. Germline V gene lookup returns CDR1 SGHVS and CDR2 FQNEAQ. The CDR3 sequence: CASSSKAGLGARELFF. Written as DNA, the CDR3 is TGTGCCAGCAGCTCTAAGGCAGGACTGGGAGCCCGGGAGCTGTTTTTT.

This clone was found once. This rearrangement joins TRBV6-8 to TRBJ1-5, with 8 bases fitting TRBD1. The CDR3 runs 16 residues. The V gene's germline CDR1 is MNHGY and CDR2 SAAAGT. V trimming: 5 bases; J trimming: 4 bases; junction bases outside the gene matches: 10. CDR3 bases: TGTGCCAGCAGTGCAACCGGACAGGGCCTGAATCAGCCCCAGCATTTT. This gives the protein CASSATGQGLNQPQHF.

The CDR3 sequence is CASSISTDTQYF. CDR3 DNA sequence: TGTGCCAGCAGCATAAGCACAGATACGCAGTATTTT. V is TRBV7-8 and J is TRBJ2-3; D is ambiguous. Germline CDR1 and CDR2: SGHVS and FQNEAQ. Trimming stripped 5 bases from V and 0 bases from J, with 3 bases between. The CDR3 loop spans 12 amino acids.